Presented here are 5 T cell receptor beta chains from one specimen sequenced in a study of blood T cell repertoires in COVID-19 (dated by TCRdb to about 2020). The library relied on the immunoSEQ multiplex PCR assay. As stored in TCRdb, this immuneACCESS dataset retains in-frame rearrangements with V and J assigned. A fraction of the clones does not appear; measured against another copy, unresolved V genes explain less than half of the discrepancy, and the remainder lacks a known reason. This sample has under 450,000 clones in its table, and around 83% of those were observed once. About 4.8% of the sample lies in the top ten. Source material: PBMCs or T cells enriched from blood (not recorded which). Every receptor here comes from a woman aged 50 to 60 who had recovered from COVID-19.

The chain uses TRBV5-6 and TRBJ1-2; 7 bases align to TRBD1. The CDR3 is made up of 16 amino acids. Germline CDR1 and CDR2: SGHDT and YYEEEE. The V segment lost 3 bases and the J segment 5 bases; nucleotides outside the gene matches: 13. In nucleotides, the CDR3 is TGTGCCAGCAGCTACCGGAACAGGGGACAGTCATATGGCTACACCTTC. Its translation: CASSYRNRGQSYGYTF.

V gene TRBV3-1 (or the pseudogene TRBV3-2) combines with J gene TRBJ2-2; perhaps TRBD1 as D (5 bases). V dropped 7 bases and J dropped 0 bases, with 12 bases sitting between them. Per the germline V gene, CDR1 is LGHDT and CDR2 is YNNKEL (reference sequence). The CDR3 sequence is 15 residues long. CDR3 sequence reads: CASKIGQTNTGELFF. Written as DNA, the CDR3 is TGTGCCAGCAAAATAGGACAAACGAACACCGGGGAGCTGTTTTTT.

The CDR3 protein is CASSKRSTTYEQYF. CDR3 DNA sequence: TGTGCCAGTAGCAAGCGCAGTACTACCTACGAGCAGTACTTC. The chain uses TRBV19 and TRBJ2-7; unclear D gene. Germline values: CDR1 LNHDA, CDR2 SQIVND (reference sequence). This CDR3 spans 14 amino acids. V lost 6 bases, J lost 2 bases, and 14 bases lay in between.

This clone was seen just once. As DNA, the CDR3 is TGCGCCAGCAGCCAAGGGGGCTGGGGCGGAAGCTCCTACAATGAGCAGTTCTTC. It specifies CASSQGGWGGSSYNEQFF. This chain connects TRBV4-1 to TRBJ2-1, with a tentative D call TRBD1 (5 bases). Per the germline V gene, CDR1 is MGHRA and CDR2 is YSYEKL. This CDR3 spans 18 amino acids. The V gene lost 1 base and the J gene lost 0 bases, with 16 bases spanning the gap.

This chain connects TRBV19 to TRBJ2-2; 10 bases align to TRBD2. Trimming cost V 5 bases and J 5 bases; bases outside gene matches: 8. This CDR3 has 16 residues. Germline V gene data show CDR1 as LNHDA and CDR2 as SQIVND (reference sequence). The CDR3: CASSQRGGTATGELFF. The CDR3 DNA reads TGTGCCAGTAGTCAGCGGGGGGGAACTGCAACCGGGGAGCTGTTTTTT.